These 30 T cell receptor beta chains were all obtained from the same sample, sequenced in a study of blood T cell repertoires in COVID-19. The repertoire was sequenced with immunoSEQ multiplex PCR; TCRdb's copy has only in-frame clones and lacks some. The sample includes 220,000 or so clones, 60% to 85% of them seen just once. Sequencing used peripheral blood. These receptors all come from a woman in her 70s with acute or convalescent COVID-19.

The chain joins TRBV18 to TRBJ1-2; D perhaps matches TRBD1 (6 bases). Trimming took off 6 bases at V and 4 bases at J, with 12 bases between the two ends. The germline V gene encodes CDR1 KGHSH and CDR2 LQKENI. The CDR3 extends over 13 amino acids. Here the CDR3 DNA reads TGTGCCAGCTCCCCGGACAGCGTCTATGGCTACACCTTC. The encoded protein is CASSPDSVYGYTF. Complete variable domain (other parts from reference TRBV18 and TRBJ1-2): NAGVMQNPRHLVRRRGQEARLRCSPMKGHSHVYWYRQLPEEGLKFMVYLQKENIIDESGMPKERFSAEFPKEGPSILRIQQVVRGDSAAYFCASSPDSVYGYTFGSGTRLTVV.

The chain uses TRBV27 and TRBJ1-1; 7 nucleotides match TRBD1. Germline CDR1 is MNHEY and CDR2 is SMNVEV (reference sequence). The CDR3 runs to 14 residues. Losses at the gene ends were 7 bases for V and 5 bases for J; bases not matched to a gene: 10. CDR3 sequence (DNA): TGTGCCAGCATCGACAGGGCTGGAGGGACTGAAGCTTTCTTT. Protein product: CASIDRAGGTEAFF.

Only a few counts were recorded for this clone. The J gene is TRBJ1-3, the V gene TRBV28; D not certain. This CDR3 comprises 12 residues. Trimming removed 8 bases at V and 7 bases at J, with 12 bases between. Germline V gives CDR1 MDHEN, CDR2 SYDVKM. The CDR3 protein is CASASDGNTIYF. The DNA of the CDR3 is TGTGCCAGCGCATCCGACGGGAACACCATATATTTT.

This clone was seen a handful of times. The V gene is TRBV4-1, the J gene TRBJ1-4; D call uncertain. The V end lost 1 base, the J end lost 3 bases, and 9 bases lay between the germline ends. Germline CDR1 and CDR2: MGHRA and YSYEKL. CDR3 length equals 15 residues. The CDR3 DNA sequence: TGCGCCAGCAGCCAAGGCCAATCGGCTAATGAAAAACTGTTTTTT. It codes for CASSQGQSANEKLFF.

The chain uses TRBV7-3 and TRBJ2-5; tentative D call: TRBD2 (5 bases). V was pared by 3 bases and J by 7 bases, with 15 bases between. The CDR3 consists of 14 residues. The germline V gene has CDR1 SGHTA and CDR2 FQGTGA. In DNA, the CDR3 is TGTGCCAGCAGCTTCACCCCGGGGAGCGGGACCCAGTACTTC. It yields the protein CASSFTPGSGTQYF.

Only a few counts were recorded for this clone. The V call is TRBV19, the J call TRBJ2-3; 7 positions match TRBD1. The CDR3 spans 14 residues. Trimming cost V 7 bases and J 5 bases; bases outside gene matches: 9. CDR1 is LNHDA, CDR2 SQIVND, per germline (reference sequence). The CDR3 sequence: CASTPAYRGDTQYF. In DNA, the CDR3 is TGTGCCAGTACCCCGGCGTACAGGGGAGATACGCAGTATTTT.

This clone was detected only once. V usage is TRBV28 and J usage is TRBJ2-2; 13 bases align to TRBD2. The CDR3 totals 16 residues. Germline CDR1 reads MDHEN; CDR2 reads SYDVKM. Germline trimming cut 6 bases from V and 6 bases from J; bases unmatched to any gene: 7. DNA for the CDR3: TGTGCCAGCAGCTCTACTAGCGGGAGGGGGGCCGGGGAGCTGTTTTTT. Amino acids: CASSSTSGRGAGELFF.

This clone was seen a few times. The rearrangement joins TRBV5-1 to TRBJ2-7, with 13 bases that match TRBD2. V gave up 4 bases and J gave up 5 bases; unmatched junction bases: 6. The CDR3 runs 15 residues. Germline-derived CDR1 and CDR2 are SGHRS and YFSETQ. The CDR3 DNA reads TGCGCCAGCAGCGCTGGACTAGCGGGAGACGACGAGCAGTACTTC. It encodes CASSAGLAGDDEQYF.

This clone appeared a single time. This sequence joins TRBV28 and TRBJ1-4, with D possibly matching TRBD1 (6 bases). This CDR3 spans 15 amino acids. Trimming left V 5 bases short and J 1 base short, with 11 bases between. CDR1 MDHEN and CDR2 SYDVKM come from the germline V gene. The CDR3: CASSPPGQTNEKLFF. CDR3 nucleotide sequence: TGTGCCAGCAGTCCGCCGGGACAAACTAATGAAAAACTGTTTTTT.

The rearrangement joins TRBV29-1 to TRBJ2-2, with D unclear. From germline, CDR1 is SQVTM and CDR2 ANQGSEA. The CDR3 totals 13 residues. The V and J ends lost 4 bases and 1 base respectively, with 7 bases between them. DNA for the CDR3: TGCAGCGTTGCAGGCAGGAACACCGGGGAGCTGTTTTTT. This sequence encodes CSVAGRNTGELFF.

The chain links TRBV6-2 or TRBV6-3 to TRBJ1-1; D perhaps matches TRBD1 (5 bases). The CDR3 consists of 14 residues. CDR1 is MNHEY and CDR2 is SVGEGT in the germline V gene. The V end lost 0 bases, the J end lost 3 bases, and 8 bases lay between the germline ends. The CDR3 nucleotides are TGTGCCAGCAGTTACTCCGGGGGGGACACTGAAGCTTTCTTT. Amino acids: CASSYSGGDTEAFF.

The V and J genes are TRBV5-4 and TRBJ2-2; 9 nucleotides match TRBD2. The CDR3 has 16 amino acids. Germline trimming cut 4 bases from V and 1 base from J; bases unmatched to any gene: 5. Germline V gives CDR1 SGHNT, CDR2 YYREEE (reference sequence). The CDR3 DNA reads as TGTGCCAGCAGCGAAAAGACTAGCGGGAACACCGGGGAGCTGTTTTTT. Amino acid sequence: CASSEKTSGNTGELFF.

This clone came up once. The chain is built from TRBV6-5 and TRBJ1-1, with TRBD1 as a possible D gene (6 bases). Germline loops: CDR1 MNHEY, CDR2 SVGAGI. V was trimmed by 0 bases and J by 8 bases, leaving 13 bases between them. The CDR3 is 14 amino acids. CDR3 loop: CASSYSLQGSEAFF. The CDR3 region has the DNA TGTGCCAGCAGTTACTCATTACAGGGTAGCGAAGCTTTCTTT.

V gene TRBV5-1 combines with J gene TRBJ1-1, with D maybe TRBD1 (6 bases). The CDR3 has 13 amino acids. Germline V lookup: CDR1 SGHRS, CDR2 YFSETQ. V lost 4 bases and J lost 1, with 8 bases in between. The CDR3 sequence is CASSGGQNTEAFF. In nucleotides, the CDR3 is TGCGCCAGCAGCGGGGGACAGAACACTGAAGCTTTCTTT.

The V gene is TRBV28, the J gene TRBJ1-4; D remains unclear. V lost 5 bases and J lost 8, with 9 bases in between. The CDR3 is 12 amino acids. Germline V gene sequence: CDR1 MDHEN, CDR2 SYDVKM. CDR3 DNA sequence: TGTGCCAGCAGTCCTCCACTAGAAAAACTGTTTTTT. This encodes CASSPPLEKLFF.

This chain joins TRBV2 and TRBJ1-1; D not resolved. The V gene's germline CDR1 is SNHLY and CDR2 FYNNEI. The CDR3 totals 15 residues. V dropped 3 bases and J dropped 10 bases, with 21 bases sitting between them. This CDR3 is CASSDYGVEALVAFF. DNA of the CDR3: TGTGCCAGCAGTGATTACGGGGTCGAAGCCCTAGTAGCTTTCTTT.

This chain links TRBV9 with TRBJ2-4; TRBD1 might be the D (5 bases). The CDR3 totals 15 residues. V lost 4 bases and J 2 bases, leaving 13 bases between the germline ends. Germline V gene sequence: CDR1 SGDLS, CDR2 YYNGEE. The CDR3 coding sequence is TGTGCCAGCAGCCCAGGCCCAGGGACCAAAAACATTCAGTACTTC. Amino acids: CASSPGPGTKNIQYF.

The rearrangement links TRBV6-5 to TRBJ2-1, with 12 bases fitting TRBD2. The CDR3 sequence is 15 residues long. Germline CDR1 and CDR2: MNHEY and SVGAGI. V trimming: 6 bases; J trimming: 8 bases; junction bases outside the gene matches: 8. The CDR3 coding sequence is TGTGCCAGCAGAAAGCCGGGACTAGCGGGCGATGAGCAGTTCTTC. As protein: CASRKPGLAGDEQFF.

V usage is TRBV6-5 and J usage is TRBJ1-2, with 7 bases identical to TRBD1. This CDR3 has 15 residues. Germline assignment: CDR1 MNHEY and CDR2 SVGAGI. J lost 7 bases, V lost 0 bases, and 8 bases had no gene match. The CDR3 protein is CASSYSRGPAGGYTF. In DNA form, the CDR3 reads TGTGCCAGCAGTTACTCGAGGGGGCCGGCAGGTGGCTACACCTTC.

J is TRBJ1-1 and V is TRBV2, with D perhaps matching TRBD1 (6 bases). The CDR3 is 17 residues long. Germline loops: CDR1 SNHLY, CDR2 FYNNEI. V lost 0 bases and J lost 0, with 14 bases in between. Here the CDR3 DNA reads TGTGCCAGCAGTGAAGCTGGTGGAGAGGGGGTGAACACTGAAGCTTTCTTT. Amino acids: CASSEAGGEGVNTEAFF.

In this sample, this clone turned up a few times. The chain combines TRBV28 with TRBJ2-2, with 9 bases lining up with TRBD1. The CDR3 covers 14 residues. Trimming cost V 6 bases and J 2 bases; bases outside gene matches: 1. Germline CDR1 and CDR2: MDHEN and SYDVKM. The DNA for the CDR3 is TGTGCCAGCAGGACAGGGGGTAACACCGGGGAGCTGTTTTTT. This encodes CASRTGGNTGELFF.

DNA for the CDR3: TGCAGCGCCATCCAGGGGATTGGAACTGAAGCTTTCTTT. Protein: CSAIQGIGTEAFF. The genes are TRBV29-1 and TRBJ1-1; weak D call: TRBD1 (6 bases). The V end lost 7 bases, the J end lost 5 bases, and 17 bases lay between the germline ends. Germline CDR1 and CDR2: SQVTM and ANQGSEA. The CDR3 has 13 amino acids.

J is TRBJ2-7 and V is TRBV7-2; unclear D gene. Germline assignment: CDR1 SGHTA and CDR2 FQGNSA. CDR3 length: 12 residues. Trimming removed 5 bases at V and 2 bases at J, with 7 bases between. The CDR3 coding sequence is TGTGCCAGCAGCCCTTTTCCCTACGAGCAGTACTTC. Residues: CASSPFPYEQYF.

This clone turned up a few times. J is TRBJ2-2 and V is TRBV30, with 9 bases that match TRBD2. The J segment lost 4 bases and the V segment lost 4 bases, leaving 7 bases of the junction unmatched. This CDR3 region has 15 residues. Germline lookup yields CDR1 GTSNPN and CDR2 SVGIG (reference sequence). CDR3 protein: CAWKRTSDGTGELFF. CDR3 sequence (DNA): TGTGCCTGGAAGAGGACTAGCGACGGCACCGGGGAGCTGTTTTTT.

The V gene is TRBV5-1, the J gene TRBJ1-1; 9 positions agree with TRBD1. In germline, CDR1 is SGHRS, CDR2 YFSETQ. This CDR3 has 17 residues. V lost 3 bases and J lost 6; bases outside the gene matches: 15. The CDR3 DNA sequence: TGCGCCAGCAGCTCGACCCGGCACAGGGGGCTAGGTGCTGAAGCTTTCTTT. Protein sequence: CASSSTRHRGLGAEAFF.

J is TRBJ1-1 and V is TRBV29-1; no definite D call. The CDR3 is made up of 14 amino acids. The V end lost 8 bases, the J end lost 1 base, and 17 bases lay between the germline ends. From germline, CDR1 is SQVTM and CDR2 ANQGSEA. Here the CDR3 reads CSFWTEGKNTEAFF. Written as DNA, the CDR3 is TGCAGCTTTTGGACCGAGGGTAAGAACACTGAAGCTTTCTTT.

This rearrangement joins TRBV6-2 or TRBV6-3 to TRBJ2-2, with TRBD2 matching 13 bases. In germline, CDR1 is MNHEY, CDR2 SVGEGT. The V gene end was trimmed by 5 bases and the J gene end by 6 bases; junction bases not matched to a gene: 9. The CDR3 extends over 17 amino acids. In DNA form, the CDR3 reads TGTGCCAGCAGTACAAGGACTAGCGGGAGTTATGCCGGGGAGCTGTTTTTT. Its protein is CASSTRTSGSYAGELFF.

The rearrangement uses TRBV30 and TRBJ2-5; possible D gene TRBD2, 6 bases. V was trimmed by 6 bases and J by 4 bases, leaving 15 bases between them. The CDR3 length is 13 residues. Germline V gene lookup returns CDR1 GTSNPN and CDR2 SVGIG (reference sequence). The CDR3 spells CACRLGGTETQYF. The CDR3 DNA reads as TGTGCCTGCCGTTTGGGCGGGACAGAGACCCAGTACTTC.

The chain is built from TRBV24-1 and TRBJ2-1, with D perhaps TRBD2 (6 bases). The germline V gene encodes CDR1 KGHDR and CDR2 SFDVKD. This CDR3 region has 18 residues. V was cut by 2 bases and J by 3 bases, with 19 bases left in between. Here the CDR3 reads CATSDSRFLGGSYNEQFF. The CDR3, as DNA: TGTGCCACCAGTGATTCCCGCTTTCTCGGGGGTAGCTACAATGAGCAGTTCTTC.

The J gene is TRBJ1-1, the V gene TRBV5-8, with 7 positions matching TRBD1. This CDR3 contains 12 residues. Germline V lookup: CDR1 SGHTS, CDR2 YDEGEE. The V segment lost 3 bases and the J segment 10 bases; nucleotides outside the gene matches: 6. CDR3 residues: CASSYRQGPAFF. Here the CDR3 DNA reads TGTGCCAGCAGCTACCGACAGGGTCCAGCTTTCTTT.